Listed below are T cell receptor beta chains from one sample, sequenced in a study of follicular helper T cells after annual influenza vaccination. Profiling relied on immunoSEQ multiplex PCR, and the TCRdb table lists in-frame clones only, not all of them. This sample has approximately 15,000 clones, with approximately 84% found just once. The sample here was CXCR5- memory CD4+ T cells sorted from blood, taken on the day of influenza vaccination. Source of these receptors: an adult who received the influenza vaccine. The CDR3 runs from the conserved cysteine through the conserved F or W. Fields, in order: CDR3 protein, CDR3 DNA, J gene, clone size, V gene, D gene. The D gene is left open where the match is weak. Clone size appears in some rows only: once, few, many, or a class for an expanded clone.

CASSLPNGRTGAFF | TGTGCCAGCAGCCTCCCGAATGGGCGAACCGGAGCTTTCTTT | TRBJ1-1 | - | TRBV5-6 | -
CASSPRDFNSPLHF | TGTGCCAGCAGTCCACGGGATTTTAATTCACCCCTCCACTTT | TRBJ1-6 | - | TRBV6-1 | -
CASSNRGIAGELFF | TGTGCCAGCAGCAACAGGGGAATCGCTGGGGAGCTGTTTTTT | TRBJ2-2 | - | TRBV9 | TRBD1
CASSLALGGFYSGANVLTF | TGTGCCAGCAGCTTAGCGCTGGGTGGATTCTACTCCGGGGCCAACGTCCTGACTTTC | TRBJ2-6 | once | TRBV7-9 | -
CASSQTRKQFF | TGTGCCAGCAGCCAGACTAGGAAGCAGTTCTTC | TRBJ2-1 | - | TRBV7-2 | -
CATHRGGGNTEAFF | TGTGCCACCCATAGGGGGGGTGGGAACACTGAAGCTTTCTTT | TRBJ1-1 | - | TRBV6-6 | -
CASSPSGQGSPLHF | TGTGCCAGCAGCCCCTCGGGGCAGGGGTCACCCCTCCACTTT | TRBJ1-6 | - | TRBV7-2 | -
CAIQGAGETQYF | TGTGCCATCCAGGGGGCAGGGGAGACCCAGTACTTC | TRBJ2-5 | - | TRBV2 | TRBD1
CASSVGLAGAQETQYF | TGTGCCAGCAGCGTCGGACTAGCGGGGGCCCAAGAGACCCAGTACTTC | TRBJ2-5 | - | TRBV7-2 | TRBD2
CASSEYDRVGTQYF | TGCGCCAGCAGTGAGTACGACAGGGTCGGTACGCAGTATTTT | TRBJ2-3 | - | TRBV10-1 | TRBD1
CASRDVIGTGANVLTF | TGTGCCAGCAGGGACGTGATTGGGACTGGGGCCAACGTCCTGACTTTC | TRBJ2-6 | - | TRBV7-2 | -
CASSEVWDPKNQPQHF | TGTGCCAGCAGTGAAGTATGGGACCCCAAAAATCAGCCCCAGCATTTT | TRBJ1-5 | - | TRBV2 | -
CASSVNGLGNQPQHF | TGTGCCAGCAGCGTAAATGGGCTCGGAAATCAGCCCCAGCATTTT | TRBJ1-5 | - | TRBV9 | -
CASSHHVDRGNQPQHF | TGTGCCAGCAGCCATCACGTGGACAGGGGCAATCAGCCCCAGCATTTT | TRBJ1-5 | - | TRBV14 | TRBD1
CASSLTGGDNSPLHF | TGTGCCAGCAGTTTGACAGGGGGTGATAATTCACCCCTCCACTTT | TRBJ1-6 | - | TRBV6-6 | TRBD1
CASTGITGELFF | TGCGCCAGCACCGGGATCACCGGGGAGCTGTTTTTT | TRBJ2-2 | - | TRBV4-1 | -
CSVEERISSYEQYF | TGCAGCGTTGAAGAACGAATCAGCTCCTACGAGCAGTACTTC | TRBJ2-7 | - | TRBV29-1 | -
CASSLWSGGPGYEQYF | TGTGCCAGCAGCCTGTGGAGCGGGGGGCCTGGGTACGAGCAGTACTTC | TRBJ2-7 | few | TRBV4-2 | TRBD2
CASSRTSWQPQHF | TGTGCCAGCAGTCGGACAAGTTGGCAGCCCCAGCATTTT | TRBJ1-5 | - | TRBV27 | -
CASSFHWGQETQYF | TGCGCCAGCAGCTTCCATTGGGGGCAGGAGACCCAGTACTTC | TRBJ2-5 | - | TRBV5-1 | -
CASSPDRAAQPQHF | TGTGCCAGCAGCCCCGATAGGGCGGCTCAGCCCCAGCATTTT | TRBJ1-5 | - | TRBV6-5 | -
CASSIWEGAKQPQHF | TGTGCCAGTAGTATTTGGGAGGGGGCTAAGCAGCCCCAGCATTTT | TRBJ1-5 | once | TRBV19 | TRBD1
CASSVEGPGTYEQYF | TGCGCCAGCAGTGTCGAGGGCCCAGGGACCTACGAGCAGTACTTC | TRBJ2-7 | - | TRBV5-1 | -
CASSLAGGTDTQYF | TGTGCCAGCAGCTTAGCGGGGGGTACAGATACGCAGTATTTT | TRBJ2-3 | - | TRBV7-2 | -
CASPGTAGYGYTF | TGTGCCAGTCCCGGGACAGCGGGATACGGCTACACCTTC | TRBJ1-2 | - | TRBV6-1 | TRBD1
CASSEWTGGYGYTF | TGTGCCAGCAGTGAATGGACAGGAGGCTATGGCTACACCTTC | TRBJ1-2 | - | TRBV2 | TRBD1
CASSLGGPGTQYF | TGTGCCAGCAGCCTGGGGGGGCCTGGGACCCAGTACTTC | TRBJ2-5 | - | TRBV6-5 | -
CASSFRGGGGETQYF | TGTGCCAGCAGCTTTCGAGGGGGAGGAGGGGAGACCCAGTACTTC | TRBJ2-5 | - | TRBV7-2 | -
CASRSGQGATTDTQYF | TGTGCCAGCAGATCCGGACAGGGGGCTACGACAGATACGCAGTATTTT | TRBJ2-3 | once | TRBV6-6 | TRBD1
CASRSRGWNTEAFF | TGTGCCAGTAGATCCCGAGGTTGGAACACTGAAGCTTTCTTT | TRBJ1-1 | - | TRBV19 | -
CASSAASLANPPTDTQYF | TGTGCCAGCAGCGCAGCTTCACTAGCTAATCCTCCCACAGATACGCAGTATTTT | TRBJ2-3 | - | TRBV7-2 | -
CASSRDPLGTSGGASDTQYF | TGTGCCAGCAGCCGAGACCCCCTCGGGACTAGCGGGGGGGCATCAGATACGCAGTATTTT | TRBJ2-3 | - | TRBV4-2 | TRBD2
CANSSGHSYTEAFF | TGTGCCAACTCCTCAGGGCACTCCTACACTGAAGCTTTCTTT | TRBJ1-1 | once | TRBV7-9 | -
CAIRDRPGHNNSPLHF | TGTGCCATCAGGGACCGCCCGGGACACAATAATTCACCCCTCCACTTT | TRBJ1-6 | - | TRBV10-3 | -
CATSRGNGQNQPQHF | TGTGCCACCAGCAGAGGTAACGGACAGAATCAGCCCCAGCATTTT | TRBJ1-5 | - | TRBV15 | -
CSARTGGVIIPYGYTF | TGCAGCGCAAGAACAGGGGGCGTGATTATCCCCTATGGCTACACCTTC | TRBJ1-2 | - | TRBV29-1 | TRBD1
CAISGGGDYEQYF | TGTGCCATCAGTGGCGGGGGCGACTACGAGCAGTACTTC | TRBJ2-7 | - | TRBV10-3 | -
CRKTTGERAFF | TGCAGGAAAACGACAGGGGAAAGAGCTTTCTTT | TRBJ1-1 | - | TRBV20-1 | TRBD1
CASSPPGLAGGNTQYF | TGTGCCAGCTCACCACCCGGACTAGCGGGGGGGAATACCCAGTACTTC | TRBJ2-5 | - | TRBV18 | TRBD2
CASSLGDSSYNEQFF | TGCGCCAGCAGCCTGGGCGACAGCTCCTACAATGAGCAGTTCTTC | TRBJ2-1 | - | TRBV5-1 | -